The 16 T cell receptor beta chains presented below share a single source sample, sequenced in a study of Graves' ophthalmopathy and Graves' hyperthyroidism. RNA transcripts yielded amplified TCR beta CDR3 regions. Second-round multiplex PCR came after a first-round RT-PCR that employed HTBI primers. Via MiXCR, TCRdb re-called the multiplex PCR reads, giving one row per CDR3 protein. This table has 240,000 or so distinct CDR3 sequences, around 50% appearing once. The material sequenced was peripheral blood. The origin of the receptors is an adult man with Graves' ophthalmopathy.

The gene calls are TRBV28 and TRBJ1-5; D is undetermined. This CDR3 comprises 13 residues. Germline CDR1 is MDHEN and CDR2 is SYDVKM. Trimming stripped 3 bases from V and 4 bases from J, with 7 bases between. DNA for the CDR3: TGTGCCAGCAGTTTTTTAGGGAATCAGCCCCAGCATTTT. Protein: CASSFLGNQPQHF.

Comment on this clonotype: Its ends do not fully match the called genes, so a read error is possible. The chain has TRBV10-2 and TRBJ2-7; tentatively, D is TRBD1 (5 bases). This CDR3 spans 14 amino acids. Germline V CDR1 and CDR2: WSHSY, SAAADI. The CDR3 here is CASTQGRNSYEQYF. The CDR3 DNA is TGTGCCAGCACCCAGGGCCGAAATTCCTACGAGCAGTACTTC.

CDR3 coding DNA: TGCAGCGGGAGGGGTAATGGAAACACCATATATTTT. Amino acids: CSGRGNGNTIYF. The V and J genes are TRBV29-1 and TRBJ1-3, with a weak D call TRBD1 (5 bases). This CDR3 has 12 amino acids. Per the germline V gene, CDR1 is SQVTM and CDR2 is ANQGSEA. The germline V and J ends were trimmed by 7 bases and 3 bases, with 10 bases remaining between them.

J is TRBJ1-4 and V is TRBV25-1; D is unresolved. CDR1 is MGHDK and CDR2 is SYGVNS in the germline V gene. V lost 3 bases and J lost 2, with 13 bases in between. The CDR3 totals 16 residues. CDR3 DNA sequence: TGTGCCAGCAGTGATCCGGGGATGGGGACTAATGAAAAACTGTTTTTT. Translation gives CASSDPGMGTNEKLFF.

CDR3 sequence (DNA): TGTGCCAGCAGCTCTTACAGCTCCCAAGAGACCCAGTACTTC. Translated, it gives CASSSYSSQETQYF. The chain joins TRBV7-2 to TRBJ2-5; D is unresolved. Per the germline V gene, CDR1 is SGHTA and CDR2 is FQGNSA. This CDR3 spans 14 amino acids. V was trimmed by 4 bases and J by 1 base, leaving 10 bases between them. Looking up the rest from reference TRBV7-2 and TRBJ2-5 gives the full variable domain: GAGVSQSPSNKVTEKGKDVELRCDPISGHTALYWYRQSLGQGLEFLIYFQGNSAPDKSGLPSDRFSAERTGGSVSTLTIQRTQQEDSAVYLCASSSYSSQETQYFGPGTRLLVL.

This clonotype was seen only a few times. The chain joins TRBV7-6 to TRBJ1-5; D is ambiguous. CDR3 length equals 15 residues. The germline V and J ends were trimmed by 2 bases and 3 bases, with 11 bases remaining between them. Germline V lookup: CDR1 SGHVS, CDR2 FNYEAQ. The DNA of the CDR3 is TGTGCCAGCAGCTTAATCGCTTCAACCAATCAGCCCCAGCATTTT. Residues: CASSLIASTNQPQHF.

This chain connects TRBV25-1 to TRBJ2-2; D not resolved. V was shortened by 0 bases and J by 1 base, with 6 bases between the two germline ends. CDR1 and CDR2 (germline): MGHDK, SYGVNS. This CDR3 region has 15 residues. The CDR3 region is CASSEYVRNTGELFF. CDR3 in DNA: TGTGCCAGCAGTGAATACGTACGGAACACCGGGGAGCTGTTTTTT. The whole variable domain, remainder taken from reference TRBV25-1 and TRBJ2-2, is EADIYQTPRYLVIGTGKKITLECSQTMGHDKMYWYQQDPGMELHLIHYSYGVNSTEKGDLSSESTVSRIRTEHFPLTLESARPSHTSQYLCASSEYVRNTGELFFGEGSRLTVL.

J is TRBJ2-5 and V is TRBV28; D possibly corresponds to TRBD1 (5 bases). Germline CDR1 MDHEN, CDR2 SYDVKM. V lost 3 bases and J lost 7, with 21 bases in between. CDR3 length equals 16 residues. CDR3 in amino acids: CASSLRTPGHMRTQYF. The CDR3 coding sequence is TGTGCCAGCAGTTTGAGGACGCCAGGGCACATGCGGACCCAGTACTTC.

With respect to this clonotype: The CDR3 ends on some other residue instead of the conserved phenylalanine or tryptophan, so this is likely a read error. Because the CDR3's place on the DNA is in doubt, the DNA is left out and the CDR3 is given as listed by TCRdb. The J gene is TRBJ1-2, the V gene TRBV2; the D call in the table, TRBD1, was not verified against the DNA. In germline, CDR1 is SNHLY, CDR2 FYNNEI. The CDR3 length is 11 residues, termini included. The chain's CDR3 is CASRVGQGHSY.

To note about this clonotype: A read error may produce the germline difference seen at one junction end. This chain connects TRBV5-1 to TRBJ1-4, with a tentative D call TRBD1 (6 bases). Germline V gives CDR1 SGHRS, CDR2 YFSETQ. CDR3 size: 16 residues. In DNA, the CDR3 is TGTGCCAGCAGCTTAAAGGGGGGGTTCGCGGAAGAAAAACTGTTTTTT. It specifies CASSLKGGFAEEKLFF.

The rearrangement uses TRBV5-1 and TRBJ2-2; 8 bases align to TRBD2. Germline V gene data show CDR1 as SGHRS and CDR2 as YFSETQ. This CDR3 contains 16 residues. With 2 bases clipped from V and 6 bases from J, the junction kept 9 bases outside the gene matches. The CDR3 DNA is TGCGCCAGCAGCTTCGGCGGGGGGAACGAAGCCGGGGAGCTGTTTTTT. It encodes CASSFGGGNEAGELFF.

This clonotype has a handful of counts. The CDR3, as DNA: TGTGCCAGCGGGGGGGACCCAAATTCTAACTATGGCTACACCTTC. Translation: CASGGDPNSNYGYTF. The rearrangement uses TRBV6-5 and TRBJ1-2, with D maybe TRBD1 (5 bases). V was cut by 8 bases and J by 0 bases, with 16 bases left in between. The CDR3 is 15 amino acids. Germline V gene lookup returns CDR1 MNHEY and CDR2 SVGAGI.

The J gene is TRBJ2-5, the V gene TRBV4-1; D is unresolved. This CDR3 is built from 13 residues. V was trimmed by 1 base and J by 4 bases, leaving 7 bases between them. The V gene's germline CDR1 is MGHRA and CDR2 YSYEKL. This chain's CDR3 is CASSQGVTETQYF. Here the CDR3 DNA reads TGCGCCAGCAGCCAAGGGGTCACAGAGACCCAGTACTTC.

The chain joins TRBV5-8 to TRBJ1-2, with a possible D match to TRBD1 (5 bases). Germline-derived CDR1 and CDR2 are SGHTS and YDEGEE. Trimming stripped 5 bases from V and 6 bases from J, with 20 bases between. The CDR3 runs to 15 residues. Here the CDR3 DNA reads TGTGCCAGCAGTTACGTTGGCCTAACAGGTGATGGCTACACCTTC. Translated, it gives CASSYVGLTGDGYTF.

This chain joins TRBV6-4 and TRBJ2-5, with 7 bases lining up with TRBD1. With 4 bases clipped from V and 7 bases from J, the junction kept 9 bases outside the gene matches. CDR3 length: 14 residues. Germline V gene sequence: CDR1 MRHNA, CDR2 SNTAGT. The CDR3 DNA reads TGTGCCAGCAGTGCCGACGAGGGGGCCGTGACCCAGTACTTC. Protein: CASSADEGAVTQYF.

The J gene is TRBJ1-1, the V gene TRBV29-1; D is undetermined. The CDR3 consists of 14 residues. CDR1 SQVTM and CDR2 ANQGSEA come from the germline V gene. Trimming took off 8 bases at V and 0 bases at J, with 16 bases between the two ends. CDR3 sequence reads: CSLETGPMNTEAFF. Here the CDR3 DNA reads TGCAGCTTGGAGACCGGCCCCATGAACACTGAAGCTTTCTTT.